These 17 T cell receptor beta chains were sequenced from one sample in a study of shared clonotypes between healthy human individuals (TCRdb year 2020). Library method: the immunoSEQ multiplex PCR assay. In its TCRdb copy, this immuneACCESS table keeps in-frame sequences only and misses some clones. Where compared with another copy, unresolved V genes explain less than half of these, and the others have no known cause. The sample table contains over a million clones; only one count was recorded for 75% of them. Jointly, the top ten make up over 1.3% of the sample. Sequencing input: memory CD4+ T cells sorted from blood. Explained via the paper, the cell subset or site label denotes: CD45RA-negative fraction. These receptors all stem from a man between 18 and 29 years old in good health.

The chain uses TRBV19 and TRBJ1-4; D not certain. The CDR3 length is 16 residues. Germline CDR1 is LNHDA and CDR2 is SQIVND (reference sequence). The V end lost 5 bases, the J end lost 7 bases, and 20 bases lay between the germline ends. The CDR3: CASSPPLPGSGEKLFF. CDR3 in DNA: TGTGCCAGTAGTCCCCCACTTCCGGGGTCGGGTGAAAAACTGTTTTTT.

The chain joins TRBV4-2 to TRBJ1-4, with 9 bases matching TRBD1. V was pared by 0 bases and J by 7 bases, with 3 bases of the junction left unmatched. The CDR3 is made up of 15 amino acids. Germline CDR1 and CDR2: LGHNA and YNFKEQ. The CDR3, as DNA: TGTGCCAGCAGCCAAGATCCGGGACAGGGTGAAAAACTGTTTTTT. The encoded protein is CASSQDPGQGEKLFF.

The chain recombines TRBV12-2 with TRBJ1-6. TRBV12-2 is a recognized pseudogene. The CDR3 extends over 14 amino acids. CDR3 bases: TGTGCAAGTCGCTTAAGCTGGGATAGGGAACCCCTCCACTTT. This encodes CASRLSWDREPLHF.

The V gene is TRBV5-1, the J gene TRBJ1-5; possible D gene TRBD1, 5 bases. CDR3 length equals 15 residues. Germline CDR1 SGHRS, CDR2 YFSETQ. Between the trimmed V and J ends, which lost 4 bases and 4 bases, there was a span of 15 bases. The CDR3 is CASSPTGERNQPQHF. Here the CDR3 DNA reads TGCGCCAGCAGCCCAACGGGGGAAAGAAATCAGCCCCAGCATTTT.

The chain joins TRBV6-1 to TRBJ2-7; the D is unclear. This CDR3 comprises 14 residues. Germline loops: CDR1 MNHNS, CDR2 SASEGT. The V end lost 3 bases, the J end lost 2 bases, and 11 bases lay between the germline ends. The CDR3 here is CASSDRREAYEQYF. The CDR3 region has the DNA TGTGCCAGCAGTGACAGGAGAGAAGCCTACGAGCAGTACTTC.

The chain couples TRBV7-3 to TRBJ1-1; D gene unclear. The germline V gene encodes CDR1 SGHTA and CDR2 FQGTGA. The CDR3 is 13 amino acids. Trimming shortened V by 0 bases and J by 4 bases, and 6 bases separated the two germline ends. CDR3 nucleotide sequence: TGTGCCAGCAGCTTAACATTTGGCACTGAAGCTTTCTTT. It specifies CASSLTFGTEAFF.

The chain joins TRBV5-1 to TRBJ2-5; the D gene is possibly TRBD1 (5 bases). The DNA matches TRBJ2-7 better at its end, which makes the J call doubtful. Germline V gene data show CDR1 as SGHRS and CDR2 as YFSETQ. The CDR3 is 16 residues long. Written as DNA, the CDR3 is TGCGCCAGCAGCCCAGATGGCAGGGCGAGATCCTACGAGCAGTACTTC. It is translated as CASSPDGRARSYEQYF.

The V and J genes are TRBV6-5 and TRBJ1-1, with TRBD1 matching over 12 bases. J was trimmed by 10 bases and V by 6 bases; bases with no gene match: 6. The CDR3 contains 13 residues. Germline V gives CDR1 MNHEY, CDR2 SVGAGI. In DNA form, the CDR3 reads TGTGCCAGCAGCCAGGGACAGGGGGCAAGAGCTTTCTTT. This sequence encodes CASSQGQGARAFF.

The chain links TRBV6-5 to TRBJ2-1, with 8 bases that match TRBD2. The CDR3 extends over 15 amino acids. CDR1 and CDR2 from the germline V gene are MNHEY and SVGAGI. The junction had 4 bases not matched to a gene; V was cut back by 5 bases and J by 1 base. The CDR3 DNA reads TGTGCCAGCAGTATGACTAGCGCTTCCTACAATGAGCAGTTCTTC. It translates to CASSMTSASYNEQFF.

V and J are TRBV5-1 and TRBJ2-5; TRBD2 agrees at 11 bases. V lost 1 base, J lost 1 base, and 3 bases stayed unmatched. There are 16 residues in the CDR3. Germline V CDR1 and CDR2: SGHRS, YFSETQ. CDR3 sequence: CASSLTTSGAQETQYF. The CDR3 bases are TGCGCCAGCAGCTTGACGACTAGCGGGGCCCAAGAGACCCAGTACTTC.

The chain couples TRBV2 to TRBJ2-1, with 8 bases matching TRBD1. Unmatched junction bases numbered 7, after V lost 6 bases and J lost 3 bases. The CDR3 is made up of 15 amino acids. Germline V lookup: CDR1 SNHLY, CDR2 FYNNEI. DNA for the CDR3: TGTGCCAGCAGAAGGGACAGGCCTAGCTACAATGAGCAGTTCTTC. Protein sequence: CASRRDRPSYNEQFF. The variable domain in full, with the rest retrieved from reference TRBV2 and TRBJ2-1, is EPEVTQTPSHQVTQMGQEVILRCVPISNHLYFYWYRQILGQKVEFLVSFYNNEISEKSEIFDDQFSVERPDGSNFTLKIRSTKLEDSAMYFCASRRDRPSYNEQFFGPGTRLTVL.

The chain joins TRBV2 to TRBJ2-7, with 8 bases lining up with TRBD2. Trimming took 4 bases from V and 3 from J; bases not matched to a gene: 11. CDR1 and CDR2 from the germline V gene are SNHLY and FYNNEI. This CDR3 comprises 16 residues. The CDR3 protein is CASSVRAGDYGYEQYF. CDR3 nucleotide sequence: TGTGCCAGCAGTGTCCGAGCGGGAGACTATGGCTACGAGCAGTACTTC.

This clone was seen a single time. Here the CDR3 reads CASSPKGGAGETQYF. CDR3 sequence (DNA): TGTGCCAGCAGTCCCAAGGGGGGCGCTGGGGAGACCCAGTACTTC. This sequence joins TRBV5-4 and TRBJ2-5; D is possibly TRBD1 or TRBD2 (6 bases each). The CDR3 is made up of 15 amino acids. Germline values: CDR1 SGHNT, CDR2 YYREEE (reference sequence). The V and J ends lost 5 bases and 5 bases respectively, with 19 bases between them.

This clone was detected ten times or more. The chain carries TRBV18 and TRBJ1-2, with D tentatively TRBD1 (5 bases). The CDR3 consists of 11 residues. Germline V gene data show CDR1 as KGHSH and CDR2 as LQKENI. The V end lost 8 bases, the J end lost 8 bases, and 12 bases lay between the germline ends. The CDR3 DNA reads TGTGCCAGCACAAGGAGGGACGGCTACACCTTC. Translated, it gives CASTRRDGYTF.

The chain combines TRBV2 with TRBJ2-6, with 11 bases matching TRBD1. V gave up 6 bases and J gave up 0 bases; unmatched junction bases: 7. Looked up from germline, CDR1 is SNHLY and CDR2 is FYNNEI. The CDR3 extends over 18 amino acids. The CDR3 region is CASRKGTGGYSGANVLTF. DNA for the CDR3: TGTGCCAGCAGGAAAGGGACAGGGGGGTACTCTGGGGCCAACGTCCTGACTTTC.

The chain couples TRBV27 to TRBJ1-6, with D possibly TRBD1 on 6 matching bases. The germline gives CDR1 MNHEY, CDR2 SMNVEV (reference sequence). Deletions cut 6 bases from V and 0 bases from J, with 15 bases between. The CDR3 sequence is 17 residues long. DNA of the CDR3: TGTGCCAGCAGCCCGGACAGTTCTTTCTCCTATAATTCACCCCTCCACTTT. Translating it yields CASSPDSSFSYNSPLHF.

The chain links TRBV10-3 to TRBJ1-4; no clear D gene. V was shortened by 3 bases and J by 3 bases, with 8 bases between the two germline ends. The CDR3 length is 14 residues. Germline V gene sequence: CDR1 ENHRY, CDR2 SYGVKD. DNA of the CDR3: TGTGCCATCAGTGAAGCCGGATCTAATGAAAAACTGTTTTTT. As protein: CAISEAGSNEKLFF.